These 4 T cell receptor beta chains came from one sample sequenced in a study of blood T cell repertoires in COVID-19. Produced via immunoSEQ multiplex PCR; TCRdb's table is partial and in-frame only. The sample lists 150,000 to 200,000 clones; around four fifths were seen once. What was sequenced was peripheral blood. Receptors were obtained from a woman aged 25 to 39 with acute or convalescent COVID-19.

The rearrangement uses TRBV2 and TRBJ2-3, with 11 bases fitting TRBD1. In germline, CDR1 is SNHLY, CDR2 FYNNEI. V was pared by 5 bases and J by 5 bases, with 9 bases of the junction left unmatched. This CDR3 spans 16 amino acids. The CDR3 DNA sequence: TGTGCCAGCAGTAAATCCCGGGACAGGGGGAAAGATACGCAGTATTTT. It specifies CASSKSRDRGKDTQYF.

V usage is TRBV28 and J usage is TRBJ2-3; perhaps TRBD2 as D (6 bases). The CDR3 covers 15 residues. With 7 bases removed from V and 4 bases from J, the gap between germline ends came to 18 bases. In germline, CDR1 is MDHEN, CDR2 SYDVKM. The CDR3 region has the DNA TGTGCCAGCAACCCCCTAGCGTCGATCGCAGATACGCAGTATTTT. It is translated as CASNPLASIADTQYF.

This rearrangement joins TRBV5-1 to TRBJ1-2; unclear D gene. The CDR3 runs 14 residues. V lost 0 bases and J lost 8, with 14 bases in between. Germline CDR1 and CDR2: SGHRS and YFSETQ. CDR3 loop: CASSLVAGSLGYTF. In DNA form, the CDR3 reads TGCGCCAGCAGCTTGGTGGCGGGGTCCCTGGGCTACACCTTC.

In this sample, this clone turned up once. The chain is built from TRBV10-3 and TRBJ1-4, with TRBD1 matching 7 bases. Germline CDR1 is ENHRY and CDR2 is SYGVKD. This CDR3 spans 14 amino acids. V shed 8 bases, J shed 0 bases, and the junction held 3 bases outside the gene matches. CDR3 sequence reads: CAIRGGTTNEKLFF. DNA for the CDR3: TGTGCCATCCGAGGGGGCACAACTAATGAAAAACTGTTTTTT.